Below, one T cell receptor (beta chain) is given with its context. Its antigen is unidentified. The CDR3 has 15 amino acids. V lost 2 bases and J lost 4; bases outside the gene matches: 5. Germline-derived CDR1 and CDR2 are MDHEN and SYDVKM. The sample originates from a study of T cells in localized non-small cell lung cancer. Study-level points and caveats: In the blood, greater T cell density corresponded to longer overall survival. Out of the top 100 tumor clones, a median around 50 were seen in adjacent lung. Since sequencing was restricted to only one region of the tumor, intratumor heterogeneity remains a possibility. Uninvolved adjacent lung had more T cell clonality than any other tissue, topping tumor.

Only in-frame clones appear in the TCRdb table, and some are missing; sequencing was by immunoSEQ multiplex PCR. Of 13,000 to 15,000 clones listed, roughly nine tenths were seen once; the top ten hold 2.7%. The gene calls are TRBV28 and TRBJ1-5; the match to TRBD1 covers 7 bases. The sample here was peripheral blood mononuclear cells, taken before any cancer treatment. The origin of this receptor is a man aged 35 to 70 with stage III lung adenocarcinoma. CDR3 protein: CASSLTGQRNQPQHF. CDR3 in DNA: TGTGCCAGCAGTTTAACGGGACAGCGGAATCAGCCCCAGCATTTT.